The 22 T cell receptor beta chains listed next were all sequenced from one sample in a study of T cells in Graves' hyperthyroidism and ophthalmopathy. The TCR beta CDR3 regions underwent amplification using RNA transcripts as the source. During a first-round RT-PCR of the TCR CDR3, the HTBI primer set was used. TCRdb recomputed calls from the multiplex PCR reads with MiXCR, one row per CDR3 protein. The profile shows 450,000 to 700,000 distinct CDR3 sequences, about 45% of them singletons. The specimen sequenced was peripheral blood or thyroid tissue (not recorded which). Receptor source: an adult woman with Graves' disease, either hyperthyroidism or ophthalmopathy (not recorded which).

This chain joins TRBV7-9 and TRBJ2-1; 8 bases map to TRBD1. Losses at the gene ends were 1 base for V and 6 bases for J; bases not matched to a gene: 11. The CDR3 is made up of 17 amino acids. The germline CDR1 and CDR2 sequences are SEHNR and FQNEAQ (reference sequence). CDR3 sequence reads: CASSLGQGQPVSNEQFF. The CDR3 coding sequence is TGTGCCAGCAGCTTAGGACAGGGGCAACCAGTTAGCAATGAGCAGTTCTTC.

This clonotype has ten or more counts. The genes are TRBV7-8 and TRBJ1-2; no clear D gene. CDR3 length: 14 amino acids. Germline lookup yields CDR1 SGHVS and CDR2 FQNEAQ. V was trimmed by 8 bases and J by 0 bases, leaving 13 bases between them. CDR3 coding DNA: TGTGCCAGCGGGTACTACCCCTCTAACTATGGCTACACCTTC. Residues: CASGYYPSNYGYTF.

CDR3 region: CASSPDSCILGEQYF. The CDR3 nucleotides read TGTGCCAGCAGTCCTGACAGTTGCATCCTGGGCGAGCAGTACTTC. The genes are TRBV6-5 and TRBJ2-7; weak D call: TRBD1 (5 bases). V was shortened by 5 bases and J by 6 bases, with 20 bases between the two germline ends. The germline V gene has CDR1 MNHEY and CDR2 SVGAGI. The length of the CDR3 is 15 residues.

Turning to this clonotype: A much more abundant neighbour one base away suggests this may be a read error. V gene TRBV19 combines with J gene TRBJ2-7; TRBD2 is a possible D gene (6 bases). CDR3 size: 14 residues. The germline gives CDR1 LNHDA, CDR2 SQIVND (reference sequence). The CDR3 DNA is TGTGCCAGTAGTAGAGTTGCGGGACCCTACGGGCAGTACTTC. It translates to CASSRVAGPYGQYF.

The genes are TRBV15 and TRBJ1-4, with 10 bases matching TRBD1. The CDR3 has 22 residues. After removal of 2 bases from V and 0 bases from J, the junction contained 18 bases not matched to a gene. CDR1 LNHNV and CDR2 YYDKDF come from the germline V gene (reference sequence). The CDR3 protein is CATSRHGPRTGGPKATNEKLFF. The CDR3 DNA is TGTGCCACCAGCAGACATGGCCCCCGGACAGGGGGACCTAAAGCAACTAATGAAAAACTGTTTTTT.

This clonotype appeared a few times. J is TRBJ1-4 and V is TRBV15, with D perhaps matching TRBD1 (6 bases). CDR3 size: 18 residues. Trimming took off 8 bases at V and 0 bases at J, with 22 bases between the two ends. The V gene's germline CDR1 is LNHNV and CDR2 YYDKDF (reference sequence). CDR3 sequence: CATSIQGQSESTNEKLFF. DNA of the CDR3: TGTGCCACCTCGATCCAGGGACAATCGGAGTCAACTAATGAAAAACTGTTTTTT.

The DNA of the CDR3 is TGTGCCAGCAGCCTGCGACAGGGGGCCAATTCACCCCTCCACTTT. Protein sequence: CASSLRQGANSPLHF. The chain joins TRBV7-2 to TRBJ1-6; TRBD1 matches 10 bases. Looked up from germline, CDR1 is SGHTA and CDR2 is FQGNSA. This CDR3 contains 15 residues. J gave up 7 bases and V 5 bases, and 5 bases lay outside the gene matches.

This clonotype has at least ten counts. CDR3 sequence (DNA): TGCAGTGCTTCGGAGGACTATGGCTACACCTTC. As protein: CSASEDYGYTF. V usage is TRBV20-1 and J usage is TRBJ1-2; no reliable D call. Germline CDR1 is DFQATT and CDR2 is SNEGSKA (reference sequence). Trimming left V 5 bases short and J 3 bases short, with 7 bases between. This CDR3 has 11 amino acids.

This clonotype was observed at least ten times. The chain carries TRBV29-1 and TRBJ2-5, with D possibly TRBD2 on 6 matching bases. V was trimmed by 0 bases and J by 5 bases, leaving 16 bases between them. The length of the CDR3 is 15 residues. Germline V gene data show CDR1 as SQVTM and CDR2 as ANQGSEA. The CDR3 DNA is TGCAGCGTTGAAGATCCTAGTCGGGGGTTGGAGACCCAGTACTTC. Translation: CSVEDPSRGLETQYF.

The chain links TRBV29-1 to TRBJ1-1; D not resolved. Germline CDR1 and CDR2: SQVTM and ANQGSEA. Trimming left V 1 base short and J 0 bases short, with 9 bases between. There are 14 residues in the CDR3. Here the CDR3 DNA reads TGCAGCGTTGAAGGGACGAACTTGAACACTGAAGCTTTCTTT. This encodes CSVEGTNLNTEAFF.

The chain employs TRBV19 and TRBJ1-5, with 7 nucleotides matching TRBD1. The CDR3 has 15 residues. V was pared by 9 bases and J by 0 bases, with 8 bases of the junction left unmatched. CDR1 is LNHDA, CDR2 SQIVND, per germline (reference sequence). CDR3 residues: CASQIQGISNQPQHF. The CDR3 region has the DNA TGTGCCAGCCAAATACAGGGGATTAGCAATCAGCCCCAGCATTTT.

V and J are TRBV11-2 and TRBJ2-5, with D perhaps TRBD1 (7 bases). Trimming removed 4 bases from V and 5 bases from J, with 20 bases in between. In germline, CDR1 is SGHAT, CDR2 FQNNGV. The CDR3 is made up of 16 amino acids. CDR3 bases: TGTGCCAGCAGCTCCCAACCTGGAGGGGGCCTGGAGACCCAGTACTTC. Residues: CASSSQPGGGLETQYF.

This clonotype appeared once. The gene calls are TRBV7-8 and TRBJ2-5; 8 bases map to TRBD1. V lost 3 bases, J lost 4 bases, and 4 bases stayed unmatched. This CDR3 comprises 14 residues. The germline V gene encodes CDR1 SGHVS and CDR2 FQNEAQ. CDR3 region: CASSLSGTGETQYF. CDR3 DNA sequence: TGTGCCAGCAGCTTGTCCGGGACAGGAGAGACCCAGTACTTC.

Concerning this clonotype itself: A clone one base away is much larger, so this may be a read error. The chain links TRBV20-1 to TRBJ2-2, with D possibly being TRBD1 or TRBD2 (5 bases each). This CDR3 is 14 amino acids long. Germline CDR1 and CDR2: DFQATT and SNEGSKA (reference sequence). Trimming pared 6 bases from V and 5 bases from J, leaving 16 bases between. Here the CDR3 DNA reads TGCAGTGCCTCGGGACCCCAAGTAACCGGGGAGCTGTTTTTT. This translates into CSASGPQVTGELFF.

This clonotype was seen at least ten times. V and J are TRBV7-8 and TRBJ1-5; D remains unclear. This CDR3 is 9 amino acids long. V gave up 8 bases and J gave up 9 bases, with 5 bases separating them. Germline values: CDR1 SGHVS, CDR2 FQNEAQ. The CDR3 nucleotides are TGTGCCAGCGGGAGGCCCCAGCATTTT. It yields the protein CASGRPQHF.

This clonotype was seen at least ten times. The CDR3 loop reads CATKLTKTNYGYTF. The CDR3 DNA reads as TGCGCCACAAAGTTGACGAAAACTAACTATGGCTACACCTTC. This sequence joins TRBV4-1 and TRBJ1-2; D is uncertain. The CDR3 runs 14 residues. Trimming cost V 10 bases and J 0 bases, with 15 bases left between them. CDR1 MGHRA and CDR2 YSYEKL come from the germline V gene.

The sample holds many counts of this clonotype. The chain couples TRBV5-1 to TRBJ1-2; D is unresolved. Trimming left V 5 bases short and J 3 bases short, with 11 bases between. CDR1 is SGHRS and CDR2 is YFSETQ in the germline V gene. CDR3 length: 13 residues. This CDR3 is CASSYKADYGYTF. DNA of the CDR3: TGCGCCAGCAGTTACAAGGCCGACTATGGCTACACCTTC.

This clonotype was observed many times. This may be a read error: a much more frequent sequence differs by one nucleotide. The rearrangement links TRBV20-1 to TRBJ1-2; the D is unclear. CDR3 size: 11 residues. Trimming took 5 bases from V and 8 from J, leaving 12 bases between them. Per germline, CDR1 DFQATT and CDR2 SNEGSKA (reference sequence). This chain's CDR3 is CSAGRGYGYTF. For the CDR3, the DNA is TGCAGTGCTGGACGGGGTTACGGCTACACCTTC.

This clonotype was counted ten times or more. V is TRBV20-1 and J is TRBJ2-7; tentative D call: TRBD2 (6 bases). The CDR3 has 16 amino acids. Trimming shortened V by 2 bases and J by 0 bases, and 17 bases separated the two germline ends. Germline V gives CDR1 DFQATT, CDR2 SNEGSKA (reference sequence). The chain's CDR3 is CSARLILGGYSYEQYF. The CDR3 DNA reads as TGCAGTGCTAGATTAATTTTGGGAGGTTACTCCTACGAGCAGTACTTC.

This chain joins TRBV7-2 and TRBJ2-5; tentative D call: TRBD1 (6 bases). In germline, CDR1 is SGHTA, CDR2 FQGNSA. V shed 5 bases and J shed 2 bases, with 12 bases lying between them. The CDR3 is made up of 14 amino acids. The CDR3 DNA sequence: TGTGCCAGCAGCGCCCCTAGGGGGCAAGAGACCCAGTACTTC. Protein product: CASSAPRGQETQYF.

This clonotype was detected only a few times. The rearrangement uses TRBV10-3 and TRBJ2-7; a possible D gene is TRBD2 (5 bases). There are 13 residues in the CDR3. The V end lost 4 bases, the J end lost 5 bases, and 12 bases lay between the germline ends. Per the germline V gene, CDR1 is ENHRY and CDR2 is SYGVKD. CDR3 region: CAISGAGEHEQYF. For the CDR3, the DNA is TGTGCCATCAGTGGGGCTGGGGAGCACGAGCAGTACTTC.

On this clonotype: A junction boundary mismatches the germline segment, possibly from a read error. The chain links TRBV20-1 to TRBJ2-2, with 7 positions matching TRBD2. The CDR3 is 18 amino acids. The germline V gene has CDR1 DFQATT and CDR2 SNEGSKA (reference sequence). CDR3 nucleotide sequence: TGCAGTGCTAGAGAGGGTCGTTCGGCGGGAGCGAACTCCGGGGAGCTGTTTTTT. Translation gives CSAREGRSAGANSGELFF.